This T cell receptor beta chain is drawn from a study of T cells in Graves' hyperthyroidism and ophthalmopathy. Study-level background: Peripheral blood was obtained at initial diagnosis, preceding any treatment. Whole-study results and caveats: A model using 13 V-J features told ophthalmopathy apart from stable hyperthyroidism.

Diagnoses rested on clinical symptoms, serum thyroxine and TRAb, thyroid ultrasound and orbital computed tomography. This clonotype was seen more than once but under ten times. Its target is not known. The CDR3 regions of TCR beta were amplified from RNA transcripts. Using the HTBI primer set, a first-round RT-PCR was run on the TCR CDR3. TCRdb passed the multiplex PCR reads through MiXCR, listing each CDR3 protein once. Of about 350,000 distinct CDR3 sequences listed, about 15% are singletons. Deletions cut 4 bases from V and 5 bases from J, with 15 bases between. CDR3 length equals 14 residues. Germline V gives CDR1 SQVTM, CDR2 ANQGSEA.

What was sequenced was blood. The TCR originated in a woman aged 55-70 years with Graves' ophthalmopathy. V gene TRBV29-1 combines with J gene TRBJ2-1; no firm D call. CDR3 in DNA: TGCAGCGTTGGGTGGGCCTCCCTTGACAATGAGCAGTTCTTC. Protein product: CSVGWASLDNEQFF.